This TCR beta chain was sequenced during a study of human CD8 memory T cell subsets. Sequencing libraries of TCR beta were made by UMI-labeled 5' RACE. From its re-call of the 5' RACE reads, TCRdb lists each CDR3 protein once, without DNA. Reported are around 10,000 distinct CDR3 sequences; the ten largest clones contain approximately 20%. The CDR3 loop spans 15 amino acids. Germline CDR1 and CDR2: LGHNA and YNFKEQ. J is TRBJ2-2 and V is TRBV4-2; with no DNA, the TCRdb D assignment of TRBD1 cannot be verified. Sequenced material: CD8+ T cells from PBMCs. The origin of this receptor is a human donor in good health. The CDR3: CASSQYRGNTGELFF.